This T cell receptor (beta chain) originates from a study of shared clonotypes between healthy human individuals. Study-level findings and limits: The donor pool, a small one, limited the genetic and exposure-history diversity represented.

This CDR3 comprises 11 residues. Germline V CDR1 and CDR2: ENHRY, SYGVKD. This clone was seen only once. Its antigen remains unidentified. Assay: immunoSEQ multiplex PCR; the TCRdb copy retains only in-frame clones and omits some. The data contain fewer than 2.5 million clones, 93% of them singletons. The V and J genes are TRBV10-3 and TRBJ2-5; no definite D call. The DNA end is a closer match to TRBJ2-7, so the J assignment may be wrong. The clonotype was recovered from a young man in good health. Some clones in this sample may be carry-over from other donors' samples. Sequenced input: naive CD4+ T cells from PBMCs. Specified subset: CD45RA+ positively selected. The CDR3 reads CATSIYYEQYF. CDR3 nucleotides: TGTGCCACGAGTATCTACTACGAGCAGTACTTC.